This T cell receptor beta chain was captured by sequencing in a study of blood T cells in healthy people across ages. Primed by a sample-barcoded 5' primer and a J-beta primer mix, a second PCR proceeded for about 6 to 12 cycles. A tag from a template-switch adaptor with 12 random nucleotides marked each cDNA molecule. TCRdb reprocessed the 5' RACE reads with MiXCR, giving one entry per CDR3 protein. The table includes more than 900,000 distinct CDR3 sequences, under 30% detected once. There are 16 residues in the CDR3. The V gene lost 7 bases and the J gene lost 3 bases, with 20 bases spanning the gap. Germline V gene data show CDR1 as SGHRS and CDR2 as YFSETQ. The data were also submitted as part of a second study, on T cells of mothers and their children. That study adds: A few healthy Caucasian mothers and their six children were the donors. The whole RNA yield was converted to cDNA, approximately 1.6 ug per 15 ul.

The sequenced material came from blood. The J gene is TRBJ2-1, the V gene TRBV5-1; TRBD1 or TRBD2 may be the D gene (5 bases each). The TCR comes from a girl aged 2-10 years in good health. The DNA for the CDR3 is TGCGCCAGCGGGTCCGGGACCCTAAACTTCTACAATGAGCAGTTCTTC. Its translation: CASGSGTLNFYNEQFF.